The next 19 T cell receptor beta chains were all read from a single sample in a study of blood T cell repertoires in COVID-19. Only in-frame clones appear in the TCRdb table, and some are missing; sequencing was by immunoSEQ multiplex PCR. The sample lists 150,000 to 200,000 clones, over 80% occurring once. The sample was peripheral blood. Receptors originate from a young man with COVID-19, enrolled during active disease.

The chain carries TRBV7-3 and TRBJ2-3, with TRBD1 as a possible D gene (5 bases). CDR1 is SGHTA, CDR2 FQGTGA, per germline. V lost 1 base to trimming and J lost 2 bases, with 16 bases between them. This CDR3 is built from 17 residues. CDR3 in amino acids: CASSLSGRATPTDTQYF. The CDR3 nucleotides read TGTGCCAGCAGCTTAAGTGGCAGGGCAACCCCCACAGATACGCAGTATTTT.

The rearrangement links TRBV19 to TRBJ2-3; D uncertain. CDR3 length: 14 residues. CDR1 is LNHDA, CDR2 SQIVND, per germline (reference sequence). The V end lost 3 bases, the J end lost 1 base, and 8 bases lay between the germline ends. CDR3: CASSIWQGTDTQYF. Written as DNA, the CDR3 is TGTGCCAGTAGTATCTGGCAGGGCACAGATACGCAGTATTTT.

The gene calls are TRBV7-9 and TRBJ1-1; D is undetermined. Germline V gene lookup returns CDR1 SEHNR and CDR2 FQNEAQ (reference sequence). With 6 bases removed from V and 4 bases from J, the gap between germline ends came to 9 bases. The CDR3 totals 12 residues. The CDR3 sequence: CASSYDTTEAFF. CDR3 in DNA: TGTGCCAGCAGTTACGACACCACTGAAGCTTTCTTT. Combining the CDR3 with reference TRBV7-9 and TRBJ1-1 gives the whole variable domain DTGVSQNPRHKITKRGQNVTFRCDPISEHNRLYWYRQTLGQGPEFLTYFQNEAQLEKSRLLSDRFSAERPKGSFSTLEIQRTEQGDSAMYLCASSYDTTEAFFGQGTRLTVV.

This chain connects TRBV9 to TRBJ2-7, with 8 bases fitting TRBD1. This CDR3 contains 14 residues. The V segment lost 4 bases and the J segment 3 bases; nucleotides outside the gene matches: 6. Germline loops: CDR1 SGDLS, CDR2 YYNGEE. This CDR3 reads CASSHGQGNYEQYF. The CDR3 region has the DNA TGTGCCAGCAGCCACGGACAGGGCAACTACGAGCAGTACTTC.

The gene calls are TRBV5-6 and TRBJ2-7; TRBD1 aligns across 8 bases. This CDR3 region has 14 residues. Germline CDR1 SGHDT, CDR2 YYEEEE. The V and J ends lost 3 bases and 3 bases, in that order; junction bases with no gene match: 5. CDR3 bases: TGTGCCAGCAGCTCTGGGGGACAGGTCTACGAGCAGTACTTC. This sequence encodes CASSSGGQVYEQYF.

The chain has TRBV5-4 and TRBJ2-3; possibly TRBD2 for D (7 bases). The ends were cut back, 5 bases at V and 1 base at J, with 17 bases in the middle. CDR1 and CDR2 from the germline V gene are SGHNT and YYREEE (reference sequence). The CDR3 runs 16 residues. This CDR3 reads CASSYGGLGRTDTQYF. The DNA for the CDR3 is TGTGCCAGCAGTTACGGGGGGCTGGGACGCACAGATACGCAGTATTTT.

A note on this clone: Sequence at one end of the junction differs from germline and may be a read error. The CDR3 loop reads CASREGSPGEQYF. CDR3 sequence (DNA): TGTGCCAGCAGGGAAGGCTCTCCCGGGGAGCAGTACTTC. This chain uses TRBV6-1 with TRBJ2-7; D gene ambiguous. CDR3 size: 13 residues. Looked up from germline, CDR1 is MNHNS and CDR2 is SASEGT.

The sample holds one count of this clone. CDR3 in amino acids: CASSAMGATDTQYF. The CDR3 DNA reads as TGTGCCAGCAGTGCCATGGGAGCGACAGATACGCAGTATTTT. This chain uses TRBV25-1 with TRBJ2-3; D is perhaps TRBD2 (5 bases). With 4 bases removed from V and 3 bases from J, the gap between germline ends came to 11 bases. Germline V gene sequence: CDR1 MGHDK, CDR2 SYGVNS. The CDR3 loop spans 14 amino acids.

For the CDR3, the DNA is TGTGCCGCCCGGGACAGGGGAACAGATACGCAGTATTTT. Amino acids: CAARDRGTDTQYF. V gene TRBV5-8 combines with J gene TRBJ2-3; TRBD1 aligns across 10 bases. Trimming cost V 10 bases and J 3 bases; bases outside gene matches: 5. The CDR3 is 13 residues long. Germline loops: CDR1 SGHTS, CDR2 YDEGEE.

This clone turned up a few times. The chain couples TRBV19 to TRBJ2-1; the match to TRBD2 covers 9 bases. The J segment lost 9 bases and the V segment lost 5 bases, leaving 14 bases of the junction unmatched. The CDR3 consists of 16 residues. The V gene's germline CDR1 is LNHDA and CDR2 SQIVND (reference sequence). CDR3 bases: TGTGCCAGTAGTGGTAGCGGGAGAAGTCAGTACGGTGAGCAGTTCTTC. Translation gives CASSGSGRSQYGEQFF.

This clone was picked up one time. The CDR3 DNA reads as TGTGCCAGCAGTCCTAGCGGGAACGTCGACGAGCAGTACTTC. This encodes CASSPSGNVDEQYF. This chain joins TRBV3-1 (or the pseudogene TRBV3-2) and TRBJ2-7, with 9 nucleotides matching TRBD2. The CDR3 is 14 residues long. Germline V gene lookup returns CDR1 LGHDT and CDR2 YNNKEL (reference sequence). With 6 bases clipped from V and 5 bases from J, the junction kept 8 bases outside the gene matches.

The chain employs TRBV19 and TRBJ1-3, with D unresolved. The V end was cut by 3 bases, the J end by 4 bases, with 13 bases between. Germline V gene data show CDR1 as LNHDA and CDR2 as SQIVND (reference sequence). This CDR3 is built from 15 residues. This CDR3 reads CASSIRPAVGNTIYF. The CDR3 DNA is TGTGCCAGTAGTATTCGCCCGGCGGTCGGAAACACCATATATTTT.

The genes are TRBV27 and TRBJ2-1; the D gene is possibly TRBD2 (5 bases). Germline V gives CDR1 MNHEY, CDR2 SMNVEV (reference sequence). CDR3 length equals 14 residues. V was cut by 5 bases and J by 8 bases, with 16 bases left in between. DNA for the CDR3: TGTGCCAGCAGTGATAGGACTCCATTCGATGAGCAGTTCTTC. It yields the protein CASSDRTPFDEQFF.

V is TRBV27 and J is TRBJ2-1; 10 bases agree with TRBD2. This CDR3 has 15 residues. Germline lookup yields CDR1 MNHEY and CDR2 SMNVEV (reference sequence). J gave up 4 bases and V 5 bases, and 5 bases lay outside the gene matches. CDR3 sequence: CASSPGTSEYNEQFF. The CDR3 bases are TGTGCCAGCAGTCCCGGGACTAGCGAGTACAATGAGCAGTTCTTC.

This rearrangement joins TRBV7-9 to TRBJ2-3, with TRBD2 matching over 15 bases. Germline loops: CDR1 SEHNR, CDR2 FQNEAQ (reference sequence). V lost 5 bases, J lost 0 bases, and 6 bases stayed unmatched. This CDR3 spans 18 amino acids. This CDR3 is CASSLGLAGGRSTDTQYF. Written as DNA, the CDR3 is TGTGCCAGCAGCCTGGGACTAGCGGGAGGACGCAGCACAGATACGCAGTATTTT.

The sample holds a few counts of this clone. The V call is TRBV7-2, the J call TRBJ1-2; D gene uncertain. Trimming stripped 1 base from V and 8 bases from J, with 8 bases between. Germline-derived CDR1 and CDR2 are SGHTA and FQGNSA. This CDR3 comprises 12 residues. The CDR3 protein is CASSLGVGGYTF. The DNA for the CDR3 is TGTGCCAGCAGCTTAGGGGTGGGCGGCTACACCTTC.

The chain combines TRBV4-1 with TRBJ2-6, with no clear D. Between the trimmed V and J ends, which lost 3 bases and 2 bases, there was a span of 20 bases. The CDR3 spans 19 residues. Germline assignment: CDR1 MGHRA and CDR2 YSYEKL. The CDR3 DNA reads TGCGCCAGCAGCCAGCCAAAAGGAGCAGTAAGGACTGGGGCCAACGTCCTGACTTTC. It codes for CASSQPKGAVRTGANVLTF.

The CDR3 DNA is TGTGCCAGTAGTATCGAGGTTCGGCCCAGAGGTGGAAACACCATATATTTT. Protein sequence: CASSIEVRPRGGNTIYF. V and J are TRBV19 and TRBJ1-3; D is undetermined. CDR1 is LNHDA, CDR2 SQIVND, per germline (reference sequence). The V end was cut by 3 bases, the J end by 3 bases, with 18 bases between. This CDR3 has 17 residues.

The rearrangement links TRBV4-3 to TRBJ1-5; maybe TRBD1 (5 bases). The CDR3 has 18 residues. V shed 4 bases and J shed 4 bases, with 23 bases lying between them. Germline-derived CDR1 and CDR2 are LGHNA and YSLEER. The CDR3 reads CASSPDFIGADVNQPQHF. The CDR3 coding sequence is TGCGCCAGCAGCCCTGATTTTATAGGGGCCGACGTAAATCAGCCCCAGCATTTT.